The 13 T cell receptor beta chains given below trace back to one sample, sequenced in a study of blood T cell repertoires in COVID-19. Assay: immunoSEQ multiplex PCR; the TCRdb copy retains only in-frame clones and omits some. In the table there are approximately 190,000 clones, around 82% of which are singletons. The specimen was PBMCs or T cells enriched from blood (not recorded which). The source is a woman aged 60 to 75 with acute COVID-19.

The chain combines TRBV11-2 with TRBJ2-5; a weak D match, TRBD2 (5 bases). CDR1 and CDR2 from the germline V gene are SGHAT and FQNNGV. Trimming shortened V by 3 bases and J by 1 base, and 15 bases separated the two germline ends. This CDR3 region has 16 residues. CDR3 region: CASSLGVGPIQETQYF. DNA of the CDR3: TGTGCCAGCAGCTTGGGAGTTGGACCGATCCAAGAGACCCAGTACTTC.

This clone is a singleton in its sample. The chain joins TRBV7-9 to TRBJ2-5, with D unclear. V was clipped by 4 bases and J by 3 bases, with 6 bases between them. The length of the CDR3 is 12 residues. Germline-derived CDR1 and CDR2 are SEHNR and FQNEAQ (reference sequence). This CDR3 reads CASSSLEETQYF. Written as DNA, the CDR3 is TGTGCCAGCAGCTCGCTAGAAGAGACCCAGTACTTC.

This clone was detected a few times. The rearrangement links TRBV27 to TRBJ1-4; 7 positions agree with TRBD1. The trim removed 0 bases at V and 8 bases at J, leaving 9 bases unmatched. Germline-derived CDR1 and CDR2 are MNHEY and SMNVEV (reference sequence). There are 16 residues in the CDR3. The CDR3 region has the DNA TGTGCCAGCAGTTTATCGTTTATCAGGGGGGAGGAAAAACTGTTTTTT. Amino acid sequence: CASSLSFIRGEEKLFF.

As DNA, the CDR3 is TGTGCCAGCAGCCAAGATCGGTCGGTTGGGCGTAATGGGGCCAACGTCCTGACTTTC. Translated, it gives CASSQDRSVGRNGANVLTF. The chain carries TRBV4-2 and TRBJ2-6; D uncertain. The CDR3 is 19 residues long. Germline V CDR1 and CDR2: LGHNA, YNFKEQ. Deletions cut 0 bases from V and 3 bases from J, with 18 bases between.

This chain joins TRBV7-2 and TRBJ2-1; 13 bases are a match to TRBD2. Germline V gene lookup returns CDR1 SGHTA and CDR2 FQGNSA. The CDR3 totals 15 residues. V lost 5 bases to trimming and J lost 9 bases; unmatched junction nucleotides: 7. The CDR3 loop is CASSLRLAGGGEQFF. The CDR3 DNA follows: TGTGCCAGCAGCCTCCGACTAGCGGGAGGTGGTGAGCAGTTCTTC. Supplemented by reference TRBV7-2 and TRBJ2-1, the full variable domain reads GAGVSQSPSNKVTEKGKDVELRCDPISGHTALYWYRQSLGQGLEFLIYFQGNSAPDKSGLPSDRFSAERTGGSVSTLTIQRTQQEDSAVYLCASSLRLAGGGEQFFGPGTRLTVL.

In DNA form, the CDR3 reads TGTGCCAGCAGCCCGGCGACAGGGCCCCAAGAGACCCAGTACTTC. Translation: CASSPATGPQETQYF. This sequence joins TRBV7-2 and TRBJ2-5, with TRBD1 matching over 7 bases. V shed 5 bases and J 1 base; nucleotides not matched to a gene: 7. Germline values: CDR1 SGHTA, CDR2 FQGNSA. CDR3 length equals 15 residues.

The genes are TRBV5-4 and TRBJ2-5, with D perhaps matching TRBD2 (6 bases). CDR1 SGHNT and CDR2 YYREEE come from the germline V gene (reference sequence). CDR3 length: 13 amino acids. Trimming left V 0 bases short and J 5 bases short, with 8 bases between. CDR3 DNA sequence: TGTGCCAGCAGCTTGGAGGGGAGGGAGACCCAGTACTTC. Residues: CASSLEGRETQYF.

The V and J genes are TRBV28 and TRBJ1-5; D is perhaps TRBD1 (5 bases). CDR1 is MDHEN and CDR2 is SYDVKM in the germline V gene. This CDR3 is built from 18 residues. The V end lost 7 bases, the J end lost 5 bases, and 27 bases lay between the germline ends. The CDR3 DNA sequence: TGTGCCAGCACTAAACCCGGGGTTTCGCGGGGCGCCGATCAGCCCCAGCATTTT. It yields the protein CASTKPGVSRGADQPQHF.

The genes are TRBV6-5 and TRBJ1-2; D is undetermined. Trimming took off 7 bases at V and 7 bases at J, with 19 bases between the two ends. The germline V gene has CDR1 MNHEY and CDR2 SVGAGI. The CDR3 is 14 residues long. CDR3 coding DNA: TGTGCCAGCACCCCCGGGGAGCAGATCAGTGGCTACACCTTC. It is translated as CASTPGEQISGYTF.

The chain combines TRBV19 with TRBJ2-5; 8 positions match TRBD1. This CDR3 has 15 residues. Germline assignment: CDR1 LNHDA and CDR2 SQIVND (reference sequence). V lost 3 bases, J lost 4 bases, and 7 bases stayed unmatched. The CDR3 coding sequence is TGTGCCAGTAGTATTAAAGGACAGGGTGGAGAGACCCAGTACTTC. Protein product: CASSIKGQGGETQYF.

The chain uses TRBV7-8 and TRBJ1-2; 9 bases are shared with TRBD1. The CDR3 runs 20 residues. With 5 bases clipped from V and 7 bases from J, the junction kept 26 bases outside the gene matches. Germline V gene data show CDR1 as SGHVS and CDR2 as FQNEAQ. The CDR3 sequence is CASSPGRPGTGTSRIRGYTF. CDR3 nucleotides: TGTGCCAGCAGCCCCGGCCGCCCGGGGACAGGGACTTCTAGAATCCGTGGCTACACCTTC.

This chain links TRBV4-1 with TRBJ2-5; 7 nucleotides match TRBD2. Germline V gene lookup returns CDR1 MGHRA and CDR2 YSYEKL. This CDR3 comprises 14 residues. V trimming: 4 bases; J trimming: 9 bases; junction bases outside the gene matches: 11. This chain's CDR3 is CASSRNSGPRSQYF. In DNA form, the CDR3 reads TGCGCCAGCAGCCGGAATAGCGGGCCCAGGTCCCAGTACTTC.

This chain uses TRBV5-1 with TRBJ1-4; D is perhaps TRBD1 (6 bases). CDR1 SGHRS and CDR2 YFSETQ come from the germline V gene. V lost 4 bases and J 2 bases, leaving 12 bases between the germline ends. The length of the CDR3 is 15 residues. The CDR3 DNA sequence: TGCGCCAGCAGCGCCACAGGGTGGACTAATGAAAAACTGTTTTTT. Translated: CASSATGWTNEKLFF.